This T cell receptor beta chain was sequenced in a study of blood T cell repertoires in COVID-19. The CDR3 totals 14 residues. CDR1 and CDR2 from the germline V gene are KGHSH and LQKENI. V was clipped by 1 base and J by 0 bases, with 6 bases between them. The protocol was immunoSEQ multiplex PCR, while the TCRdb copy is restricted to in-frame clones and leaves out a portion. Among more than 300,000 clones, roughly 86% were seen once, and the ten largest hold around 1.7%. This chain joins TRBV18 and TRBJ2-5, with unresolved D. The TCR sequence derives from a woman aged 45-60 years with acute or convalescent COVID-19. Sequences were obtained from peripheral blood. CDR3 protein: CASSPRRYQETQYF. CDR3 nucleotides: TGTGCCAGCTCACCACGCAGGTACCAAGAGACCCAGTACTTC.